The source of this TCR beta chain is a study of Graves' ophthalmopathy and Graves' hyperthyroidism. Trimming took 3 bases from V and 7 from J, leaving 13 bases between them. This CDR3 comprises 14 residues. CDR1 and CDR2 (germline): DFQATT, SNEGSKA (reference sequence). This clonotype occurred many times. RNA transcripts were the template, and TCR beta CDR3 regions were amplified from them. First-round RT-PCR employed HTBI primers, with a second-round multiplex PCR after it. TCRdb ran MiXCR on the multiplex PCR reads and lists one entry per CDR3 protein. Of around 400,000 distinct CDR3 sequences listed, around 17% were seen once; the top ten hold about 1.6%.

V usage is TRBV20-1 and J usage is TRBJ1-6; D is ambiguous. Sequenced material: peripheral blood. This sequence originates from a woman younger than 30 with Graves' ophthalmopathy. CDR3 protein: CSARSYGSNSPLHF. The CDR3 region has the DNA TGCAGTGCTAGGTCTTACGGGAGCAATTCACCCCTCCACTTT.